This entry is about one T cell receptor beta chain. Assay: immunoSEQ multiplex PCR; the TCRdb copy retains only in-frame clones and omits some. The sample consists of fewer than 110,000 clones, 70% to 90% of them appearing once. The data belong to a study of blood T cell repertoires in COVID-19. The overall study: Collection of acute and convalescent COVID-19 samples took place in the United States, Italy and Spain. T cells, B-cell-depleted T cells, or PBMCs supplied cDNA or gDNA.

This CDR3 is 12 amino acids long. The V end was cut by 0 bases, the J end by 6 bases, with 5 bases between. In germline, CDR1 is SGHAT, CDR2 FQNNGV. The material sequenced was peripheral blood. The chain is built from TRBV11-2 and TRBJ1-2, with no clear D. The clonotype comes from a man in his fifties or sixties in a cohort sampled during active COVID-19. The CDR3 here is CASSLEANGYTF. The CDR3 nucleotides are TGTGCCAGCAGCTTAGAAGCGAATGGCTACACCTTC.